This T cell receptor (beta chain) comes out of a study of blood T cell repertoires in COVID-19. J gave up 5 bases and V 2 bases, and 3 bases lay outside the gene matches. The CDR3 length is 15 residues. Per the germline V gene, CDR1 is KGHDR and CDR2 is SFDVKD. Some clones are missing from TCRdb's copy, which holds only in-frame ones; the method was immunoSEQ multiplex PCR. The table shows some 150,000 clones, with around 73% occurring only once. This study enrolled people aged 18 to 89 from approximately 24 US geographic areas. Researchers sorted participants into cohorts using their self-reported clinical history. In the case of this clone: Other DNA sequences of this sample code for an identical CDR3.

The chain is built from TRBV24-1 and TRBJ2-2; 8 bases align to TRBD1. The sample consisted of PBMCs or T cells enriched from blood (not recorded which). The clonotype comes from a woman between 45 and 65 years old who had recovered from COVID-19. The CDR3 region has the DNA TGTGCCACCAGTGATTCGGACAGGGTGACCGGGGAGCTGTTTTTT. It specifies CATSDSDRVTGELFF.